Listed here is a single TCR beta chain. The table lists this clonotype with a few counts. Its antigen is unknown. One base away there is no much larger clone; base qualities are not given. According to the study, the label for this sample's treatment or condition signals: allogeneic hematopoietic cell transplantation with graft depleted of TCRalphabeta T cells and CD19 B cells. Transplant recipients were children who received TCRalphabeta/CD19-depleted allogeneic hematopoietic cell grafts. The data derive from a study of T-cell reconstitution after alpha-beta-depleted transplantation in children (TCRdb year 2016). Some background on the complete study: T-cell immune reconstitution after TCRalphabeta/CD19-depleted allogeneic hematopoietic cell transplantation in children was quantitatively tracked in the study by means of TCR repertoire profiling. On the study overall, not on this receptor specifically: The apparently early recovery of alphabetaT-cell counts about two months after transplant reportedly depended on only several hundred rapidly expanded clones that came from non-depleted graft cells. Over subsequent months, a decline in hyperexpanded clone frequencies was noted, and after one year, T-cell counts and TCRbeta diversity were mostly ascribed to newly produced T cells. The high TCRbeta diversity at day 60 in some patients was ascribed to recipient T cells and intrathymic progenitors that had survived conditioning.

Libraries were built with PCR. Instrument used: Illumina HiSeq 2500. TCR libraries were prepared with molecular barcoding, using unique molecular identifiers to normalize TCRbeta repertoire quantification. TCRdb reran the public reads through fastp at Q25 and MiXCR, keeping productive beta chains. One record per CDR3 amino acid sequence lists the most common genes and DNA. The sample records approximately 980,000 distinct CDR3 sequences, roughly 29% of which are singletons. Of the sample, under 30% is held by the ten largest clones. Sequences were derived from PBMCs, mostly from graft donor cells, sampled 360 days after TCRalphabeta/CD19-depleted stem cell transplant. The sequence came from a boy less than two years old who had a stem cell transplant for SCID, so the T cells may come from the graft donor.

The CDR3 corresponds to CASSQGGRGDTQYF. The DNA reads TGTGCCAGCAGCCAAGGGGGGCGCGGAGATACGCAGTATTTT. The chain was built from TRBV4-2 and TRBJ2-3; TRBD1 might be the D gene, on 6 matching bases. The junction shows trimming of 1 base on V and 5 bases on J, plus 10 bases between the germline ends. The germline V gene specifies LGHNA as CDR1 and YNFKEQ as CDR2. Its CDR3 holds 14 amino acids, cysteine through phenylalanine. Only the CDR3 DNA is retained, 42 bases long and in frame from the first base.